Listed below are T cell receptor beta chains from one sample, sequenced in a study of blood T cell repertoires in COVID-19. Only in-frame clones appear in the TCRdb table, and some are missing; sequencing was by immunoSEQ multiplex PCR. The table includes about 120,000 clones, roughly 87% detected once. The sequencing sample was made of peripheral blood. The receptors were sampled from a man aged 80 or over with acute or convalescent COVID-19. CDR3s include the opening cysteine and the closing phenylalanine or tryptophan. The D gene is left open where the match is weak. The listing skips clone size in some rows; elsewhere it reads once, few, many or a size class.

clone size | D gene | J gene | V gene | CDR3 protein | CDR3 DNA
- | - | TRBJ2-3 | TRBV21-1 | CASSHRTGTDTQYF | TGTGCCAGCAGCCACCGCACAGGCACAGATACGCAGTATTTT
- | - | TRBJ2-1 | TRBV5-1 | CASSIGAYNEQFF | TGCGCCAGCAGCATTGGGGCATACAATGAGCAGTTCTTC
- | - | TRBJ1-5 | TRBV12-3/TRBV12-4 | CASSFLFQPQHF | TGTGCCAGCAGTTTTCTGTTTCAGCCCCAGCATTTT
- | - | TRBJ2-3 | TRBV19 | CASSISSSGHTDTQYF | TGTGCCAGTAGTATCTCGAGTAGTGGACACACAGATACGCAGTATTTT
- | - | TRBJ1-2 | TRBV4-1 | CASSQDLRQILSPFYGYTF | TGCGCCAGCAGCCAAGACCTTCGACAGATCCTTAGCCCGTTCTATGGCTACACCTTC
few | TRBD1 | TRBJ1-2 | TRBV18 | CASSPVQGRGNYGYTF | TGTGCCAGCTCACCTGTACAGGGGAGAGGGAACTATGGCTACACCTTC
- | - | TRBJ1-5 | TRBV19 | CASTTGGVNQPQHF | TGTGCCAGTACCACGGGAGGGGTTAATCAGCCCCAGCATTTT
- | - | TRBJ2-1 | TRBV6-6 | CASSSAVLEQFF | TGTGCCAGCAGTTCGGCGGTGCTTGAGCAGTTCTTC
- | - | TRBJ1-2 | TRBV10-3 | CAISESGSYYGYTF | TGTGCCATCAGTGAGTCTGGCAGTTACTATGGCTACACCTTC
once | - | TRBJ1-2 | TRBV5-4 | CASSLESAKGAGYTF | TGTGCCAGCAGCTTGGAGTCAGCTAAAGGAGCTGGCTACACCTTC
once | - | TRBJ1-1 | TRBV5-1 | CASSLGQSANTEAFF | TGCGCCAGCAGCTTAGGACAATCAGCGAACACTGAAGCTTTCTTT
- | TRBD1 | TRBJ1-4 | TRBV27 | CASSPRFEGAHEKLFF | TGTGCCAGCAGCCCGCGTTTTGAGGGGGCGCACGAAAAACTGTTTTTT
- | TRBD2 | TRBJ2-1 | TRBV4-1 | CASSQASGRRGNNEQFF | TGCGCCAGCAGCCAAGCTAGCGGGAGGCGGGGAAACAATGAGCAGTTCTTC
- | TRBD1 | TRBJ1-6 | TRBV12-3/TRBV12-4 | CATTGARNSPLHF | TGTGCCACCACAGGGGCGCGGAATTCACCCCTCCACTTT
few | - | TRBJ2-1 | TRBV5-6 | CASSPGAGSSYNEQFF | TGTGCCAGCAGCCCAGGGGCAGGTAGCTCCTACAATGAGCAGTTCTTC
- | TRBD1 | TRBJ2-7 | TRBV5-5 | CASSSGTGVSYEQYF | TGTGCCAGCAGCTCAGGGACAGGGGTCTCCTACGAGCAGTACTTC
few | TRBD2 | TRBJ2-7 | TRBV19 | CASNSGGAHYEQYF | TGTGCCAGTAACTCCGGGGGGGCGCACTACGAGCAGTACTTC
- | TRBD1 | TRBJ1-2 | TRBV7-7 | CASSSIQGEYPSYGYTF | TGTGCCAGCAGCTCAATACAGGGGGAGTACCCTTCTTATGGCTACACCTTC
- | - | TRBJ1-5 | TRBV7-2 | CASSFPRGNQPQHF | TGTGCCAGCAGCTTTCCTCGGGGGAATCAGCCCCAGCATTTT
- | TRBD1 | TRBJ2-2 | TRBV24-1 | CATRDRDTGELFF | TGTGCCACCCGAGACAGGGATACCGGGGAGCTGTTTTTT
- | TRBD1 | TRBJ1-2 | TRBV24-1 | CATSEPGTGSNYGYTF | TGTGCCACCAGTGAACCAGGGACAGGATCTAACTATGGCTACACCTTC
few | TRBD2 | TRBJ2-7 | TRBV9 | CASSVEEREGPCPYEQYF | TGTGCCAGCAGCGTAGAAGAGCGGGAGGGCCCTTGTCCCTACGAGCAGTACTTC
- | TRBD1 | TRBJ1-2 | TRBV5-1 | CASSSGTGGSYTF | TGCGCCAGCAGCTCCGGGACAGGGGGGAGCTACACCTTC
- | TRBD1 | TRBJ1-2 | TRBV6-1 | CASSEFTGAYADYGYTF | TGTGCCAGCAGTGAATTTACAGGGGCTTATGCGGACTATGGCTACACCTTC
once | TRBD1 | TRBJ2-3 | TRBV5-1 | CASSRGQTSTDTQYF | TGCGCCAGCAGCCGGGGACAGACAAGCACAGATACGCAGTATTTT
- | TRBD1 | TRBJ1-2 | TRBV3-1/TRBV3-2 | CASSRQGYGYTF | TGTGCCAGCAGTAGACAGGGGTACGGCTACACCTTC
- | - | TRBJ2-7 | TRBV15 | CATSRDPVGTYEQYF | TGTGCCACCAGCAGAGATCCTGTCGGGACCTACGAGCAGTACTTC
- | TRBD1 | TRBJ1-5 | TRBV30 | CAWSRDSNQPQHF | TGTGCCTGGAGCCGGGACAGTAATCAGCCCCAGCATTTT
- | - | TRBJ2-1 | TRBV14 | CASSREGHYNEQFF | TGTGCCAGCAGCCGAGAGGGGCACTACAATGAGCAGTTCTTC